Listed below are T cell receptor beta chains from one sample, sequenced in a study of technical replicates of blood from a few donors. Libraries were prepared by immunoSEQ multiplex PCR; TCRdb keeps only in-frame clonotypes and omits some of them. The table has about 100,000 clones, almost 96% seen once; the top ten hold roughly 0.22%. Sequencing input: T cells isolated from PBMCs. The receptors stem from a human donor in good health. Each CDR3 is given with its conserved first and last residue. The D gene is left open where the match is weak. A row's size may be missing; if present it is once, few, many or a size class.

J gene,D gene,clone size,V gene,CDR3 protein,CDR3 DNA
TRBJ2-3,-,-,TRBV10-2,CASRTDLLISDTQYF,TGCGCCAGCAGGACTGATCTTTTGATTTCAGATACGCAGTATTTT
TRBJ2-5,TRBD2,-,TRBV9,CASSPRSQRGVQETQYF,TGTGCCAGCAGCCCCCGGAGCCAGCGGGGCGTACAAGAGACCCAGTACTTC
TRBJ2-7,-,-,TRBV7-9,CASSLTDYLQYF,TGTGCCAGCAGCTTAACGGACTACTTGCAGTACTTC
TRBJ2-3,TRBD2,once,TRBV7-2,CASSLAGLAVLGDSNTDTQYF,TGTGCCAGCAGCTTAGCGGGTCTAGCGGTTCTTGGGGACTCAAACACAGATACGCAGTATTTT
TRBJ1-2,-,once,TRBV4-2,CASSQEDGRGTDYGYTF,TGTGCCAGCAGCCAAGAGGATGGGAGGGGAACTGATTATGGCTACACCTTC
TRBJ2-1,-,-,TRBV9,CASSVDADEQFF,TGTGCCAGCAGCGTAGATGCGGATGAGCAGTTCTTC
TRBJ1-4,-,-,TRBV7-8,CASSLKARGGNEKLFF,TGTGCCAGCAGCTTAAAGGCAAGGGGGGGGAATGAAAAACTGTTTTTT
TRBJ2-1,-,-,TRBV2,CASSVMVIVSNNEQFF,TGTGCCAGCAGTGTGATGGTAATAGTTTCTAACAATGAGCAGTTCTTC
TRBJ2-1,TRBD2,-,TRBV28,CASSLVLATYNEQFF,TGTGCCAGCAGTTTAGTACTAGCGACCTACAATGAGCAGTTCTTC
TRBJ2-2,TRBD2,-,TRBV10-3,CAINLGLASGGELFF,TGTGCCATCAATTTGGGACTAGCATCGGGCGGGGAGCTGTTTTTT
TRBJ1-2,-,-,TRBV19,CASSIDRGAGYGYTF,TGTGCCAGTAGTATAGATCGTGGGGCCGGCTATGGCTACACCTTC
TRBJ1-2,-,-,TRBV19,CASTGRGGAYGYTF,TGTGCCAGTACCGGTCGTGGGGGGGCCTATGGCTACACCTTC
TRBJ2-7,-,-,TRBV27,CASSLKGGHISYEQYF,TGTGCCAGCAGTTTAAAAGGGGGACACATCTCCTACGAGCAGTACTTC
TRBJ2-5,-,-,TRBV6-5,CASSYSGQGGGTQYF,TGTGCCAGCAGTTACTCGGGGCAGGGAGGGGGGACCCAGTACTTC
TRBJ2-7,-,-,TRBV6-1,CASSEISGLATYEQYF,TGTGCCAGCAGTGAAATCTCGGGACTTGCTACCTACGAGCAGTACTTC
TRBJ2-1,TRBD2,-,TRBV7-3,CASSPGGYNEQFF,TGTGCCAGCAGCCCGGGGGGTTACAATGAGCAGTTCTTC
TRBJ2-3,-,-,TRBV27,CASLSRRGTDTQYF,TGTGCCAGCCTCTCTCGCAGGGGCACAGATACGCAGTATTTT
TRBJ2-1,TRBD2,-,TRBV25-1,CASSVGGQGSGGAREQFF,TGTGCCAGCAGTGTTGGGGGCCAGGGGAGCGGGGGGGCCAGGGAGCAGTTCTTC
TRBJ2-7,TRBD2,-,TRBV5-8,CASSFRGGEQYF,TGTGCCAGCAGCTTTCGCGGGGGCGAGCAGTACTTC
TRBJ1-1,-,-,TRBV6-5,CASSYSREVNTEAFF,TGTGCCAGCAGTTACTCGAGGGAAGTGAACACTGAAGCTTTCTTT
TRBJ2-5,-,-,TRBV5-4,CASSSETGETQYF,TGTGCCAGCAGCTCGGAGACTGGGGAGACCCAGTACTTC
TRBJ2-7,TRBD2,-,TRBV30,CAWGEAGGSSYEQYF,TGTGCCTGGGGGGAGGCGGGGGGTAGCTCCTACGAGCAGTACTTC
TRBJ2-7,-,-,TRBV7-2,CASSLDSGSSYEQYF,TGTGCCAGCAGCTTAGACTCTGGGAGCTCCTACGAGCAGTACTTC
TRBJ1-3,-,-,TRBV27,CASRTFVGSGNTIYF,TGTGCCAGCAGGACTTTCGTAGGATCTGGAAACACCATATATTTT
TRBJ1-4,-,-,TRBV7-6,CASSQSTRENEKLFF,TGTGCCAGCAGTCAAAGTACTCGAGAGAATGAAAAACTGTTTTTT
TRBJ2-3,-,once,TRBV4-1,CASSHNVLAPDTQYF,TGCGCCAGCAGCCACAATGTATTAGCACCAGATACGCAGTATTTT
TRBJ1-1,-,-,TRBV25-1,CASRAGSHTEAFF,TGTGCCAGCAGAGCCGGGTCCCACACTGAAGCTTTCTTT
TRBJ2-7,-,once,TRBV4-2,CASSQTGREQYF,TGTGCCAGCAGCCAAACAGGGCGCGAGCAGTACTTC
TRBJ1-1,-,-,TRBV6-5,CASSYSTGGDTEAFF,TGTGCCAGCAGTTACTCGACTGGGGGGGACACTGAAGCTTTCTTT
TRBJ2-1,-,-,TRBV7-9,CASSFEKLAYNEQFF,TGTGCCAGCAGCTTCGAGAAGTTGGCCTACAATGAGCAGTTCTTC
TRBJ1-2,-,-,TRBV14,CASSQELLAGVPYGYTF,TGTGCCAGCAGCCAAGAGTTACTGGCAGGGGTTCCGTATGGCTACACCTTC
TRBJ1-1,-,-,TRBV15,CATSRLPERDTEAFF,TGTGCCACCAGCAGGCTCCCGGAGAGGGACACTGAAGCTTTCTTT
TRBJ2-1,TRBD2,-,TRBV7-8,CASRSSGSLRSSYNEQFF,TGTGCCAGCAGGTCTAGCGGGAGCCTTAGGAGCTCCTACAATGAGCAGTTCTTC
TRBJ2-5,-,-,TRBV7-9,CASSPTNRGRETQYF,TGTGCCAGCAGCCCGACCAATAGGGGCCGAGAGACCCAGTACTTC
TRBJ1-5,TRBD1,-,TRBV7-2,CASSQRQGNQPQHF,TGTGCCAGCAGCCAACGACAGGGAAATCAGCCCCAGCATTTT
TRBJ1-1,-,-,TRBV6-5,CASSYESGGTEAFF,TGTGCCAGCAGTTACGAAAGCGGGGGCACTGAAGCTTTCTTT
TRBJ2-1,TRBD2,-,TRBV11-2,CASSLSSGSKRNEQFF,TGTGCCAGCAGCTTGTCTAGCGGGAGTAAAAGAAATGAGCAGTTCTTC
TRBJ1-1,-,-,TRBV11-2,CASSFQENTEAFF,TGTGCCAGCAGCTTCCAGGAGAACACTGAAGCTTTCTTT
TRBJ2-7,-,-,TRBV6-6,CASCPGGGYEQYF,TGTGCCAGCTGCCCGGGCGGAGGATACGAGCAGTACTTC
TRBJ1-2,-,-,TRBV14,CASSQAGLAGGYTF,TGTGCCAGCAGCCAAGCGGGACTTGCCGGAGGCTACACCTTC
TRBJ2-5,-,-,TRBV7-9,CASLESVQETQYF,TGTGCCAGCCTAGAAAGCGTTCAAGAGACCCAGTACTTC
TRBJ2-2,-,-,TRBV5-6,CASSLRRERANTGELFF,TGTGCCAGCAGCTTGAGACGGGAAAGAGCGAACACCGGGGAGCTGTTTTTT